This TCR beta chain is from a study of blood T cells in healthy people across ages. The study recruited healthy Caucasian donors from Russia who were aged about 6 to 95. This CDR3 has 13 amino acids. With regard to this clonotype: Its antigen is currently unknown.

A second PCR of roughly 7 to 11 cycles used a sample-barcoded 5' primer and a J-beta primer mix. Each cDNA molecule was tagged by a template-switch adaptor that had 12 random nucleotides. Each CDR3 protein gets one entry after TCRdb re-called the 5' RACE reads with MiXCR. The sample lists some 1.5 million distinct CDR3 sequences, approximately 30% occurring once. General study findings and limits: Unsorted PBMC input precluded a conclusive naive versus antigen-experienced comparison.

This chain links TRBV21-1 with TRBJ2-1; the table's D call of TRBD1 was not tested on the DNA. TRBV21-1 represents a pseudogene. The TCR was taken from a woman aged 25 to 39 in good health. Source material: blood. The CDR3 protein is CASSKEQGYEQFF. The CDR3 DNA reads TGTGCCAGCAGCAAAGAACAGGGCTATGAGCAGTTCTTC.